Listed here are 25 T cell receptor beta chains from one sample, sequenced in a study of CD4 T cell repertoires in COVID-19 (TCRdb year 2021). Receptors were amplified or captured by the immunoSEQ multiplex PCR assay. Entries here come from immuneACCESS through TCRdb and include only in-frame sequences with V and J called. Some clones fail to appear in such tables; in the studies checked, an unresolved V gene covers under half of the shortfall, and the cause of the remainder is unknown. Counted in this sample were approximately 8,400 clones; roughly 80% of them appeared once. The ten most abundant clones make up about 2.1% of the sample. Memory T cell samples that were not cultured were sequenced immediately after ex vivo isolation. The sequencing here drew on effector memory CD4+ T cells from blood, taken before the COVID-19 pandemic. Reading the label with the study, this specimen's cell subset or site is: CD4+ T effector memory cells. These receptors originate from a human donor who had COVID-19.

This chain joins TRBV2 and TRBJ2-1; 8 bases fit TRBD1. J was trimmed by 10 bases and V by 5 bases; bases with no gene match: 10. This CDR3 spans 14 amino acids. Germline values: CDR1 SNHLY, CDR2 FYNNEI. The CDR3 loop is CASSQRQGQGEQFF. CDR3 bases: TGTGCCAGCAGTCAGAGACAGGGGCAGGGGGAGCAGTTCTTC.

CDR3 amino acids: CASSEQTGSTEAFF. CDR3 in DNA: TGTGCCAGCAGTGAACAAACAGGGAGCACTGAAGCTTTCTTT. V is TRBV6-1 and J is TRBJ1-1, with D possibly TRBD1 on 6 matching bases. Per germline, CDR1 MNHNS and CDR2 SASEGT. CDR3 length: 14 residues. Deletions cut 2 bases from V and 4 bases from J, with 11 bases between.

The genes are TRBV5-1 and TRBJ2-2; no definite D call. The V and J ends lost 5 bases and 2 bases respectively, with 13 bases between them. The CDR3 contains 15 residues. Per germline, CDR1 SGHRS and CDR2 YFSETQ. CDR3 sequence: CASSLTGDNTGELFF. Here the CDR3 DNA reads TGCGCCAGCAGTCTCACCGGAGACAACACCGGGGAGCTGTTTTTT.

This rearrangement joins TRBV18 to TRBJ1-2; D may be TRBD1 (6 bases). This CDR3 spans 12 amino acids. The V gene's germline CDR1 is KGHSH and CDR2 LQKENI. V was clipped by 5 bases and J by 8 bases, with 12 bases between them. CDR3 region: CASSYRAEGYTF. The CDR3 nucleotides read TGTGCCAGCTCATACAGGGCAGAGGGCTACACCTTC.

CDR3 amino acids: CASSRRQGSINYGYTF. CDR3 coding DNA: TGTGCCAGCAGCCGACGACAGGGGTCCATTAACTATGGCTACACCTTC. This chain joins TRBV13 and TRBJ1-2, with 8 bases lining up with TRBD1. This CDR3 comprises 16 residues. J lost 1 base, V lost 5 bases, and 9 bases had no gene match. Germline values: CDR1 PRHDT, CDR2 FYEKMQ (reference sequence).

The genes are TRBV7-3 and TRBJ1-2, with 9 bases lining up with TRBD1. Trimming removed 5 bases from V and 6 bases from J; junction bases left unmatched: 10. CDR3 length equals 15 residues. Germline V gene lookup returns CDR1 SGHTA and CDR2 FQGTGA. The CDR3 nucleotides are TGTGCCAGCAGCGTCAGTCCGGGACAGGGACATGGCTACACCTTC. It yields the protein CASSVSPGQGHGYTF.

CDR3 in DNA: TGCGCCAGCAATGTAGCGGGTCCTAGCACAGATACGCAGTATTTT. Translated: CASNVAGPSTDTQYF. V and J are TRBV5-1 and TRBJ2-3, with 7 bases that match TRBD2. The CDR3 has 15 amino acids. CDR1 is SGHRS and CDR2 is YFSETQ in the germline V gene. V shed 6 bases and J 0 bases; nucleotides not matched to a gene: 7. The full variable domain, in which reference TRBV5-1 and TRBJ2-3 provide the parts outside the CDR3, is KAGVTQTPRYLIKTRGQQVTLSCSPISGHRSVSWYQQTPGQGLQFLFEYFSETQRNKGNFPGRFSGRQFSNSRSEMNVSTLELGDSALYLCASNVAGPSTDTQYFGPGTRLTVL.

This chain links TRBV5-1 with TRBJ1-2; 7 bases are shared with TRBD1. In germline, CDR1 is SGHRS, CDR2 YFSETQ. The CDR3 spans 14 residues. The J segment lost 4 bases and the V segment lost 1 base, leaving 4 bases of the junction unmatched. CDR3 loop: CASSLYGTAYGYTF. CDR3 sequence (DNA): TGCGCCAGCAGCTTGTACGGGACAGCCTATGGCTACACCTTC.

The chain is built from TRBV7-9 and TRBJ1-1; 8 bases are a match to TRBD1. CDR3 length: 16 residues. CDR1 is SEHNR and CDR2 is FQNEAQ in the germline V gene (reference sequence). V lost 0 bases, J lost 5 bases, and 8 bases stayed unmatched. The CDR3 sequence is CASSLARQGRRTEAFF. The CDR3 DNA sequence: TGTGCCAGCAGCTTAGCCCGACAGGGGCGGAGGACTGAAGCTTTCTTT. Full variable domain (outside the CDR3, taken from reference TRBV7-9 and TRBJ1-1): DTGVSQNPRHKITKRGQNVTFRCDPISEHNRLYWYRQTLGQGPEFLTYFQNEAQLEKSRLLSDRFSAERPKGSFSTLEIQRTEQGDSAMYLCASSLARQGRRTEAFFGQGTRLTVV.

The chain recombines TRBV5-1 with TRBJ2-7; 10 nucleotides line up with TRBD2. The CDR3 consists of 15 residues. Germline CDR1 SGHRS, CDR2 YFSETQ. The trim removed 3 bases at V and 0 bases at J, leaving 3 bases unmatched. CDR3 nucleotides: TGCGCCAGCAGCTCGAGCGGGGGGGCCTCCTACGAGCAGTACTTC. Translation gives CASSSSGGASYEQYF.

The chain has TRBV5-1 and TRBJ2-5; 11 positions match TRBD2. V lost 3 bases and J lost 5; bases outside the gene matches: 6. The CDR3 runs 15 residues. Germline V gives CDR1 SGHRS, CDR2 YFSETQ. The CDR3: CASSSRLAGSETQYF. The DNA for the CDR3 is TGCGCCAGCAGCTCTCGACTAGCGGGGTCGGAGACCCAGTACTTC. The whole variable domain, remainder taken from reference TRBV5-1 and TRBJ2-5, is KAGVTQTPRYLIKTRGQQVTLSCSPISGHRSVSWYQQTPGQGLQFLFEYFSETQRNKGNFPGRFSGRQFSNSRSEMNVSTLELGDSALYLCASSSRLAGSETQYFGPGTRLLVL.

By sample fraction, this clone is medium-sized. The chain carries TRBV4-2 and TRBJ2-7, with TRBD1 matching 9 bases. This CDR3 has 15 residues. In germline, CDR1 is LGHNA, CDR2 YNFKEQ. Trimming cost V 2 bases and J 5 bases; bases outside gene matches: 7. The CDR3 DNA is TGTGCCAGCAGCCAAACCGGGACAGGGATTGACGAGCAGTACTTC. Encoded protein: CASSQTGTGIDEQYF.

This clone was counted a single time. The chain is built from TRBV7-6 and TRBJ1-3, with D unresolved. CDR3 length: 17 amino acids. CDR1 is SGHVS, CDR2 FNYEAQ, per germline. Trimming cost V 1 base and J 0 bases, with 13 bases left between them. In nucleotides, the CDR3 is TGTGCCAGCAGCTTAGGTTTGACATCCCGCTCTGGAAACACCATATATTTT. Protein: CASSLGLTSRSGNTIYF.

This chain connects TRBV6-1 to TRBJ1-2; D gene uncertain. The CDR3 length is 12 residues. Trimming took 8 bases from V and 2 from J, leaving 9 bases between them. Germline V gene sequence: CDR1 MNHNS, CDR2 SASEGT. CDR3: CASYTGNYGYTF. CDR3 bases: TGTGCCAGCTATACGGGGAACTATGGCTACACCTTC.

The CDR3: CASPPRQGAITEAFF. In DNA, the CDR3 is TGTGCCAGCCCCCCCCGACAGGGAGCGATCACTGAAGCTTTCTTT. The chain carries TRBV19 and TRBJ1-1; TRBD1 matches 7 bases. Germline CDR1 reads LNHDA; CDR2 reads SQIVND (reference sequence). This CDR3 is built from 15 residues. Unmatched junction bases numbered 14, after V lost 9 bases and J lost 4 bases.

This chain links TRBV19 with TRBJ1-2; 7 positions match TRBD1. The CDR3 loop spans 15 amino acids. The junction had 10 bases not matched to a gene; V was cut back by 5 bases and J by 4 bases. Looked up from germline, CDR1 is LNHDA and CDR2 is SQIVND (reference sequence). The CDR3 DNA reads TGTGCCAGTAGTCCGTCCGGGACAGCTCTCTATGGCTACACCTTC. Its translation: CASSPSGTALYGYTF.

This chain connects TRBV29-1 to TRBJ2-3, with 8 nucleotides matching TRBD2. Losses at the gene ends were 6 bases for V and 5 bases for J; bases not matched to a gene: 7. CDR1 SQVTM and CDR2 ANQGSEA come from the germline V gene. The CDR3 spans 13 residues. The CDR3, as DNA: TGCAGCGTCCTTGGGCTAGCGGGAGATACGCAGTATTTT. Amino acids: CSVLGLAGDTQYF.

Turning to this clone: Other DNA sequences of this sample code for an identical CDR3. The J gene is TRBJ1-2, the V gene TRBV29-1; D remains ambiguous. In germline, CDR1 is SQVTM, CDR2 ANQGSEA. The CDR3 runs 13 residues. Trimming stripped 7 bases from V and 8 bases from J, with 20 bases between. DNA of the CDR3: TGCAGCGGTAGAGGTAGTAGCGGCGACGGCTACACCTTC. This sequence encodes CSGRGSSGDGYTF.

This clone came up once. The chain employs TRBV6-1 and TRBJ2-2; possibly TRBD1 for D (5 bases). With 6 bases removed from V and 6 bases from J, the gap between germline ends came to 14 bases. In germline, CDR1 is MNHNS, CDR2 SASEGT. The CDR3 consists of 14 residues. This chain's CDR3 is CASSAGNFAGELFF. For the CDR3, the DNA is TGTGCCAGCAGCGCAGGGAACTTCGCCGGGGAGCTGTTTTTT.

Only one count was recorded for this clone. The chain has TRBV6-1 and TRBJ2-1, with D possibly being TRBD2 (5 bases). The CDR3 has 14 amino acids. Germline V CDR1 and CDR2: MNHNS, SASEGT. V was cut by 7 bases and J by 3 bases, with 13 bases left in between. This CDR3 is CASTRERNYNEQFF. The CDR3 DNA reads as TGTGCCAGCACGAGGGAGCGAAACTACAATGAGCAGTTCTTC.

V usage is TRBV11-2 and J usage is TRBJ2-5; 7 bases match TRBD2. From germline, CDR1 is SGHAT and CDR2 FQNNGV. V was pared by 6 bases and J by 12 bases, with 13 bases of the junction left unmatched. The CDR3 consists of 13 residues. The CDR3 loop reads CASRPGTTKNEYF. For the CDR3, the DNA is TGTGCCAGCAGACCCGGGACTACCAAGAATGAGTACTTC.

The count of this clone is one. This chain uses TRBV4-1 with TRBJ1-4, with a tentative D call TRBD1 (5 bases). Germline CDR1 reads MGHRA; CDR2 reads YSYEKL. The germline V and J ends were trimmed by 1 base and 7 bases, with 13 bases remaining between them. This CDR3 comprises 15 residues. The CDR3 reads CASSQVAGQSEKLFF. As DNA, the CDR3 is TGCGCCAGCAGCCAAGTTGCGGGGCAGAGTGAAAAACTGTTTTTT.

In DNA, the CDR3 is TGTGCCAGCAGCTTAGGGGACAGGGGGCAGGCTTTCTTT. Its translation: CASSLGDRGQAFF. The V gene is TRBV11-3, the J gene TRBJ1-1, with 12 bases fitting TRBD1. V gave up 1 base and J gave up 11 bases; unmatched junction bases: 2. This CDR3 region has 13 residues. Germline V lookup: CDR1 SGHNT, CDR2 YENEEA.

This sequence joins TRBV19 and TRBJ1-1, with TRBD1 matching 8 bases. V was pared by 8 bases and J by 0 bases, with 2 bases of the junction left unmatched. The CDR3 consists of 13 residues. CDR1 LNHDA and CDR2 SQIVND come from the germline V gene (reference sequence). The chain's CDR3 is CASSTGVNTEAFF. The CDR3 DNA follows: TGTGCCAGTTCGACAGGGGTGAACACTGAAGCTTTCTTT.

CDR3 region: CASSPPGSGGSSYNEQFF. The DNA for the CDR3 is TGTGCCAGCTCACCACCGGGGAGCGGGGGGAGCTCCTACAATGAGCAGTTCTTC. The chain couples TRBV18 to TRBJ2-1; 9 nucleotides agree with TRBD2. V lost 0 bases to trimming and J lost 0 bases; unmatched junction nucleotides: 6. CDR3 length equals 18 residues. Germline lookup yields CDR1 KGHSH and CDR2 LQKENI.